This paragraph covers one T cell receptor (beta chain) sequence. Its matching antigen is unknown. PCR employed 60 Vbeta and 13 Jbeta primers. TCRdb's table, derived via immunoSEQ multiplex PCR, lists solely in-frame clones and lacks some. The data contain approximately 140,000 clones, 73% of them singletons. This CDR3 is built from 18 residues. Trimming took 3 bases from V and 2 from J, leaving 20 bases between them. The V gene's germline CDR1 is KGHSH and CDR2 LQKENI. This specimen belongs to a study of cytomegalovirus exposure and HLA in healthy donors. General study findings and limits: Three CMV-associated chains were confirmed in vitro to be specific for CMV antigens.

The sample consisted of PBMCs. The origin of this receptor is a woman aged 18 to 35 in good health and CMV-seronegative. The genes are TRBV18 and TRBJ2-4; TRBD1 might be the D (6 bases). The CDR3: CASSPLRTAEYPKNIQYF. CDR3 nucleotide sequence: TGTGCCAGCTCACCTCTCAGGACAGCCGAATACCCCAAAAACATTCAGTACTTC.